This entry is about one TCR beta chain. The data belong to a study of T-cell memory formation after mild COVID-19. Study-wide background: Largely donor-specific sequence clusters came from a couple of donors.

The V segment lost 3 bases and the J segment 2 bases; nucleotides outside the gene matches: 8. There are 15 residues in the CDR3. The germline V gene has CDR1 DFQATT and CDR2 SNEGSKA (reference sequence). TCRdb re-called the 5' RACE reads with MiXCR, one entry per CDR3 protein. The profile shows about 57,000 distinct CDR3 sequences, 9% to 15% of them singletons. The sequence was collected from a man aged 18 to 29 who had mild COVID-19 (a few samples of this study predate the infection). Cell type and time point are not known. The J gene is TRBJ2-5, the V gene TRBV20-1; TRBD2 agrees at 8 bases. The sequencing input was PBMCs or a T cell subset sorted from them (not recorded which). CDR3 nucleotide sequence: TGCAGTGCTAGGGGTCAGGCGGGGGGACAAGAGACCCAGTACTTC. It encodes CSARGQAGGQETQYF.